These T cell receptor beta chains were read from a single sample in a study of shared clonotypes between healthy human individuals. Sequencing was performed with immunoSEQ multiplex PCR; in TCRdb, only in-frame clones are kept and a portion is missing. The sample includes 2 million or so clones, around 95% of them seen just once. The sample taken for sequencing was naive CD4+ T cells sorted from blood. These receptor sequences come from a man between 18 and 29 years old in good health. Both conserved end residues are part of each CDR3. D genes are given only for firm matches. Not all rows give a size; the values are once, few, many and, for expanded clones, a class.

V gene: TRBV19
D gene: TRBD1
clone size: -
J gene: TRBJ1-5
CDR3 protein: CASSIGQGIDNQPQHF
CDR3 DNA: TGTGCCAGTAGTATAGGACAGGGGATTGACAATCAGCCCCAGCATTTT

V gene: TRBV9
D gene: TRBD2
clone size: -
J gene: TRBJ2-7
CDR3 protein: CASSVEVAGEWGQYF
CDR3 DNA: TGTGCCAGCAGCGTAGAGGTAGCGGGAGAGTGGGGGCAGTACTTC

V gene: TRBV7-6
D gene: -
clone size: -
J gene: TRBJ1-1
CDR3 protein: CASSDYLGLEARTEAFF
CDR3 DNA: TGTGCCAGCAGCGACTACCTCGGATTGGAGGCTAGAACTGAAGCTTTCTTT

V gene: TRBV10-3
D gene: TRBD1
clone size: once
J gene: TRBJ1-4
CDR3 protein: CAISEGGNEKLFF
CDR3 DNA: TGTGCCATCAGTGAAGGGGGCAATGAAAAACTGTTTTTT

V gene: TRBV9
D gene: -
clone size: -
J gene: TRBJ2-2
CDR3 protein: CASSVVAHPGTGELFF
CDR3 DNA: TGTGCCAGCAGCGTAGTCGCGCACCCGGGGACCGGGGAGCTGTTTTTT

V gene: TRBV10-3
D gene: TRBD1
clone size: -
J gene: TRBJ1-1
CDR3 protein: CAINSGGNTEAFF
CDR3 DNA: TGTGCCATCAATTCAGGGGGGAACACTGAAGCTTTCTTT

V gene: TRBV4-1
D gene: -
clone size: -
J gene: TRBJ1-3
CDR3 protein: CASSQGGGPYSGNTIYF
CDR3 DNA: TGCGCCAGCAGCCAAGGTGGCGGACCGTACTCTGGAAACACCATATATTTT

V gene: TRBV13
D gene: TRBD1
clone size: -
J gene: TRBJ1-6
CDR3 protein: CASSARDRDNSPLHF
CDR3 DNA: TGTGCCAGCAGCGCCCGGGACAGGGATAATTCACCCCTCCACTTT

V gene: TRBV28
D gene: TRBD1
clone size: -
J gene: TRBJ1-1
CDR3 protein: CASSLRQGPGDTEAFF
CDR3 DNA: TGTGCCAGCAGTCTCAGACAGGGACCCGGAGACACTGAAGCTTTCTTT

V gene: TRBV10-3
D gene: TRBD1
clone size: once
J gene: TRBJ2-5
CDR3 protein: CAIADRGGETQYF
CDR3 DNA: TGTGCCATCGCAGACAGGGGAGGAGAGACCCAGTACTTC

V gene: TRBV25-1
D gene: -
clone size: -
J gene: TRBJ1-1
CDR3 protein: CASSDPRQGGTEAFF
CDR3 DNA: TGTGCCAGCAGTGACCCTAGGCAGGGTGGAACTGAAGCTTTCTTT

V gene: TRBV11-2
D gene: -
clone size: -
J gene: TRBJ2-5
CDR3 protein: CASSYLTGFLEQYF
CDR3 DNA: TGTGCCAGCAGCTATCTGACAGGCTTTTTGGAGCAGTACTTC

V gene: TRBV7-9
D gene: -
clone size: -
J gene: TRBJ2-7
CDR3 protein: CASSQQGYAEQYF
CDR3 DNA: TGTGCCAGCAGCCAACAGGGATATGCCGAGCAGTACTTC

V gene: TRBV5-1
D gene: -
clone size: -
J gene: TRBJ2-7
CDR3 protein: CASSSNGLSSYEQYF
CDR3 DNA: TGCGCCAGCAGCTCAAACGGACTGAGCTCCTACGAGCAGTACTTC

V gene: TRBV5-1
D gene: -
clone size: -
J gene: TRBJ2-5
CDR3 protein: CASNAAALKETQYF
CDR3 DNA: TGCGCCAGCAACGCCGCGGCTTTAAAAGAGACCCAGTACTTC

V gene: TRBV30
D gene: -
clone size: -
J gene: TRBJ1-2
CDR3 protein: CAWIPTLNYGYTF
CDR3 DNA: TGTGCCTGGATACCGACGCTTAACTATGGCTACACCTTC

V gene: TRBV5-1
D gene: TRBD1
clone size: -
J gene: TRBJ1-5
CDR3 protein: CASSLGTDHSNQPQHF
CDR3 DNA: TGCGCCAGCAGCCTAGGGACAGATCATAGCAATCAGCCCCAGCATTTT

V gene: TRBV2
D gene: TRBD2
clone size: -
J gene: TRBJ2-1
CDR3 protein: CASSELRGALGNEQFF
CDR3 DNA: TGTGCCAGCAGTGAGTTGCGGGGGGCCTTAGGCAATGAGCAGTTCTTC

V gene: TRBV5-4
D gene: TRBD2
clone size: -
J gene: TRBJ2-7
CDR3 protein: CASSLEREKSYEQYF
CDR3 DNA: TGTGCCAGCAGCTTGGAGCGGGAGAAATCCTACGAGCAGTACTTC

V gene: TRBV6-1
D gene: -
clone size: -
J gene: TRBJ2-6
CDR3 protein: CASSSGANVLTF
CDR3 DNA: TGTGCCAGCAGCTCTGGGGCCAACGTCCTGACTTTC

V gene: TRBV5-1
D gene: TRBD1
clone size: -
J gene: TRBJ1-1
CDR3 protein: CASSRGQANTEAFF
CDR3 DNA: TGCGCCAGCAGCCGCGGACAGGCCAACACTGAAGCTTTCTTT

V gene: TRBV28
D gene: -
clone size: -
J gene: TRBJ2-3
CDR3 protein: CASRRGTDTQYF
CDR3 DNA: TGTGCCAGCAGGCGGGGTACAGATACGCAGTATTTT

V gene: TRBV30
D gene: TRBD2
clone size: -
J gene: TRBJ2-1
CDR3 protein: CAWTGTSGANEQFF
CDR3 DNA: TGTGCCTGGACCGGGACTAGCGGAGCCAATGAGCAGTTCTTC

V gene: TRBV6-1
D gene: TRBD2
clone size: -
J gene: TRBJ2-7
CDR3 protein: CASSLPGLSYEQYF
CDR3 DNA: TGTGCCAGCAGCCTCCCGGGACTATCCTACGAGCAGTACTTC

V gene: TRBV4-1
D gene: TRBD1
clone size: -
J gene: TRBJ2-7
CDR3 protein: CASSQEGQGTYEQYF
CDR3 DNA: TGCGCCAGCAGCCAAGAGGGACAGGGGACCTACGAGCAGTACTTC

V gene: TRBV4-1
D gene: -
clone size: -
J gene: TRBJ1-4
CDR3 protein: CASSEGRLLATNEKLFF
CDR3 DNA: TGCGCCAGCAGCGAGGGCAGGCTTCTCGCAACTAATGAAAAACTGTTTTTT

V gene: TRBV5-4
D gene: TRBD2
clone size: -
J gene: TRBJ2-1
CDR3 protein: CASSPGTSDEQFF
CDR3 DNA: TGTGCCAGCAGCCCTGGGACTAGCGATGAGCAGTTCTTC

V gene: TRBV7-2
D gene: -
clone size: -
J gene: TRBJ2-7
CDR3 protein: CASSLADGPNYEQYF
CDR3 DNA: TGTGCCAGCAGCTTAGCGGACGGACCCAACTACGAGCAGTACTTC

V gene: TRBV4-1
D gene: -
clone size: -
J gene: TRBJ2-1
CDR3 protein: CASSQGGNEQFF
CDR3 DNA: TGCGCCAGCAGCCAGGGGGGAAATGAGCAGTTCTTC

V gene: TRBV5-1
D gene: -
clone size: -
J gene: TRBJ1-2
CDR3 protein: CASSLSGSPYGYTF
CDR3 DNA: TGCGCCAGCAGCTTGTCAGGCAGCCCCTATGGCTACACCTTC

V gene: TRBV2
D gene: -
clone size: -
J gene: TRBJ2-5
CDR3 protein: CASSDIAAETQYF
CDR3 DNA: TGTGCCAGCAGTGATATTGCAGCGGAGACCCAGTACTTC

V gene: TRBV28
D gene: -
clone size: -
J gene: TRBJ1-2
CDR3 protein: CASSLWGRGYTF
CDR3 DNA: TGTGCCAGCAGTTTATGGGGAAGGGGCTACACCTTC

V gene: TRBV10-1
D gene: TRBD2
clone size: -
J gene: TRBJ2-3
CDR3 protein: CASSLATGGLTDTQYF
CDR3 DNA: TGCGCCAGCAGCTTGGCTACGGGGGGGCTCACAGATACGCAGTATTTT

V gene: TRBV30
D gene: -
clone size: -
J gene: TRBJ1-6
CDR3 protein: CAWGGSSNSPLHF
CDR3 DNA: TGTGCCTGGGGGGGGTCGTCTAATTCACCCCTCCACTTT

V gene: TRBV6-5
D gene: -
clone size: -
J gene: TRBJ2-7
CDR3 protein: CASSPRGLSYEQYF
CDR3 DNA: TGTGCCAGCAGTCCCAGGGGACTCTCCTACGAGCAGTACTTC

V gene: TRBV30
D gene: TRBD1
clone size: -
J gene: TRBJ1-4
CDR3 protein: CAWNRDRGLLRGTEKLFF
CDR3 DNA: TGTGCCTGGAATCGGGACAGGGGGCTCCTAAGGGGTACTGAAAAACTGTTTTTT

V gene: TRBV7-6
D gene: -
clone size: -
J gene: TRBJ2-7
CDR3 protein: CASSLVSISGFSYEQYF
CDR3 DNA: TGTGCCAGCAGCTTAGTATCCATATCGGGGTTCTCCTACGAGCAGTACTTC